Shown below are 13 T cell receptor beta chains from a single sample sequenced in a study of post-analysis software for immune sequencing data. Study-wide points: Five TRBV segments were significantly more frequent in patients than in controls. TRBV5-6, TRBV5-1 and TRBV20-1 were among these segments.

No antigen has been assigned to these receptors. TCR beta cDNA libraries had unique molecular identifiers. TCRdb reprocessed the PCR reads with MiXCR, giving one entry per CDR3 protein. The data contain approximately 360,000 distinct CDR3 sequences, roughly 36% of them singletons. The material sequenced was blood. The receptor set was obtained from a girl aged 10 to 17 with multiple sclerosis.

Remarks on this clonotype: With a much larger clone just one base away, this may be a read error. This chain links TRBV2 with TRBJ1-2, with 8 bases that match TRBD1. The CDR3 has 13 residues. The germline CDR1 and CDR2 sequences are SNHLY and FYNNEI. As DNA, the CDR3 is TGTACCAGCAACAGACAGGGGCTAGGCGGCTACACCTTC. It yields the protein CTSNRQGLGGYTF.

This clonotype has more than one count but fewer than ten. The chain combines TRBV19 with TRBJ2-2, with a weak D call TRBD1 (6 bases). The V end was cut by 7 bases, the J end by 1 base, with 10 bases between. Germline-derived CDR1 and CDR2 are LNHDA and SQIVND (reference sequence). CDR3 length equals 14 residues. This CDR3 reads CASTGQRNTGELFF. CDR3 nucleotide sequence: TGTGCCAGTACTGGACAGAGGAACACCGGGGAGCTGTTTTTT.

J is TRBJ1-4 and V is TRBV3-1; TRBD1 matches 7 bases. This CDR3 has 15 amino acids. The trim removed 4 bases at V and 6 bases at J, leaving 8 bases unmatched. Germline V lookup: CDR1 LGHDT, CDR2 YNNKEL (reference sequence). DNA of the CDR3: TGTGCCAGCAGCCGAGTACAGGGGCCCGATGAAAAACTGTTTTTT. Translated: CASSRVQGPDEKLFF.

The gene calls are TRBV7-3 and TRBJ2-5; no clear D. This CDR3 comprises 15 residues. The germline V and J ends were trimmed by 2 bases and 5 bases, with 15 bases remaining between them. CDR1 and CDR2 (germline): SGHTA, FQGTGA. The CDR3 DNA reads TGTGCCAGCAGCTTAGGATCCGGGTCGAAGGAGACCCAGTACTTC. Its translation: CASSLGSGSKETQYF.

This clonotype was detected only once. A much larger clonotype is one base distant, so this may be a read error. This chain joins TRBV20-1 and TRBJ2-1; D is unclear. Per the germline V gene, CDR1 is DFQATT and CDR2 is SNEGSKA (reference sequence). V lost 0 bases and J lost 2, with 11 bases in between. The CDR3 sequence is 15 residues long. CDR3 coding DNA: TGCAGTGCTAGAGATCACCATGGGACCTACAATGAGCAGTTCTTC. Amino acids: CSARDHHGTYNEQFF.

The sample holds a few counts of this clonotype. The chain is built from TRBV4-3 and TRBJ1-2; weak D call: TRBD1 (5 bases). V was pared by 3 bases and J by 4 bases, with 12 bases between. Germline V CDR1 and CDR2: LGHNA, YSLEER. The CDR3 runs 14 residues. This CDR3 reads CASSQGFQGYGYTF. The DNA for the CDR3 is TGCGCCAGCAGCCAGGGATTCCAGGGCTATGGCTACACCTTC.

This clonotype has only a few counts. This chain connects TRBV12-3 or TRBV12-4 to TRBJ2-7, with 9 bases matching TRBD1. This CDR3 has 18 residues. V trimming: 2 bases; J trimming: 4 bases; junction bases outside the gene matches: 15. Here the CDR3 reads CASSLNPSESGQGYEQYF. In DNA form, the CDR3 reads TGTGCCAGCAGTTTAAATCCCTCTGAATCAGGACAGGGGTACGAGCAGTACTTC.

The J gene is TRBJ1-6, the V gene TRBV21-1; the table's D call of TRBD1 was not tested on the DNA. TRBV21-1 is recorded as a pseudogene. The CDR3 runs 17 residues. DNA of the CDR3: TGTGCCAGCAGCAAAGCGTTGAGAAGGGACACAAATTCACCCCTCCACTTT. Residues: CASSKALRRDTNSPLHF.

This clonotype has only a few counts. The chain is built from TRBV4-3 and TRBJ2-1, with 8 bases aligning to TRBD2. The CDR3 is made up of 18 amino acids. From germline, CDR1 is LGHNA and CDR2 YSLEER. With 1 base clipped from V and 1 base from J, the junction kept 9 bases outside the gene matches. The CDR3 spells CASSQGSRGGRSYNEQFF. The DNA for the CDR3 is TGCGCCAGCAGCCAAGGGAGCCGGGGGGGCCGTTCCTACAATGAGCAGTTCTTC.

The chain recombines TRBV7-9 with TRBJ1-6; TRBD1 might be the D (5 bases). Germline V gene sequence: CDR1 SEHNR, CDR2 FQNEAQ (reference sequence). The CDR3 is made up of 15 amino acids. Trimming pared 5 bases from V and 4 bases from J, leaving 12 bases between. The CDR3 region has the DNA TGTGCCAGCAGCGGCCAGGGCCAATATAATTCACCCCTCCACTTT. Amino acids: CASSGQGQYNSPLHF. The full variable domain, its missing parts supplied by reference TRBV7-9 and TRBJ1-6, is DTGVSQNPRHKITKRGQNVTFRCDPISEHNRLYWYRQTLGQGPEFLTYFQNEAQLEKSRLLSDRFSAERPKGSFSTLEIQRTEQGDSAMYLCASSGQGQYNSPLHFGNGTRLTVT.

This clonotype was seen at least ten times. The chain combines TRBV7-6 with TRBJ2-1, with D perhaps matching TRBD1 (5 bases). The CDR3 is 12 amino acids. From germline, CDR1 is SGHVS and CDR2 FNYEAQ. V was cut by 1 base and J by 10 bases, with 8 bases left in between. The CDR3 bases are TGTGCCAGCAGCTTAGTGAAGGGGGAGCAGTTCTTC. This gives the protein CASSLVKGEQFF.

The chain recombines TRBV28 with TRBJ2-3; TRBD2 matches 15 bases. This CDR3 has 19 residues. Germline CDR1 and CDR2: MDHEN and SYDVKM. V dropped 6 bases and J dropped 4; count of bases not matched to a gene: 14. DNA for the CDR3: TGTGCCAGCAGCTTGCGTGGACTAGCGGGGGGGCAGCTGTCAGATACGCAGTATTTT. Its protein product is CASSLRGLAGGQLSDTQYF.

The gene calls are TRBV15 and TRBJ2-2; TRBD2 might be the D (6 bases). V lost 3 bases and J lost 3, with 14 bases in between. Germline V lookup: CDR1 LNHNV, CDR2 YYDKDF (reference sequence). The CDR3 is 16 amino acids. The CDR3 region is CATSSPSGQYTGELFF. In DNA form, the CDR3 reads TGTGCCACCAGCAGTCCAAGCGGGCAGTACACCGGGGAGCTGTTTTTT.